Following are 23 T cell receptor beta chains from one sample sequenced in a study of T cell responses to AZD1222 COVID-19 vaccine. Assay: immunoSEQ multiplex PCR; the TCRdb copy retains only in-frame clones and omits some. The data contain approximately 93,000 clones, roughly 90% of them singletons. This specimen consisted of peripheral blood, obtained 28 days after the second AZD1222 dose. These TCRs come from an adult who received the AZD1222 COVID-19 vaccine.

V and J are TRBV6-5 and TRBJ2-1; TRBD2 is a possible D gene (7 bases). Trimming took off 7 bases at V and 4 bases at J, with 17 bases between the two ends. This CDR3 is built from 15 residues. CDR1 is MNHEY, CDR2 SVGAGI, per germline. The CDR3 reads CASKIEGGHYNEQFF. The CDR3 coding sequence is TGTGCCAGCAAAATAGAGGGGGGGCATTACAATGAGCAGTTCTTC.

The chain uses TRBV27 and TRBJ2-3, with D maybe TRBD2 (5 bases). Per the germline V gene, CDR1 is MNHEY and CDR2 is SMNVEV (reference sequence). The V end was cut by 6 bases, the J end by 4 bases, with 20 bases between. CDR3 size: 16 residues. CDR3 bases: TGTGCCAGCAGCCCAGCGGCCGGAGAGTCTGCAGATACGCAGTATTTT. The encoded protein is CASSPAAGESADTQYF.

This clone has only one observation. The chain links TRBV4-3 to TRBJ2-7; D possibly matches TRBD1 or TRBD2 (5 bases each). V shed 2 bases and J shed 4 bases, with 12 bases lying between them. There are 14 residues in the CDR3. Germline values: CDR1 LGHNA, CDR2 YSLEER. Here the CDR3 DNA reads TGCGCCAGCAGCCAAAATGGGGGAGCGTACGAGCAGTACTTC. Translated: CASSQNGGAYEQYF.

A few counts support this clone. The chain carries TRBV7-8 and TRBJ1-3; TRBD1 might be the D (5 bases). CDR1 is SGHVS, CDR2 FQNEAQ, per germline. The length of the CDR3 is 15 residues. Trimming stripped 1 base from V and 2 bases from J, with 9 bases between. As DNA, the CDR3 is TGTGCCAGCAGCTTAGGGGTAGGGGCTGGAAACACCATATATTTT. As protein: CASSLGVGAGNTIYF.

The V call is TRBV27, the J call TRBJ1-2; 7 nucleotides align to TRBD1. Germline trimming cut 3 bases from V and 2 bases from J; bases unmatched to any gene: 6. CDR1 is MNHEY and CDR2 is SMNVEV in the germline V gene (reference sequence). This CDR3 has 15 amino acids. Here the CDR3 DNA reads TGTGCCAGCAGTTTCCTAGGACAGGTGAACTATGGCTACACCTTC. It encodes CASSFLGQVNYGYTF.

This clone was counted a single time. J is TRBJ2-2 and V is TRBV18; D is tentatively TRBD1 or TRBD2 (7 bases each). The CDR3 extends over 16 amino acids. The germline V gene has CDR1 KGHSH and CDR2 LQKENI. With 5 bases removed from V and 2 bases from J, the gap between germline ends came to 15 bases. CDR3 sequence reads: CASSSSGGLNTGELFF. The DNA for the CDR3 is TGTGCCAGCTCATCCTCAGGGGGACTAAACACCGGGGAGCTGTTTTTT. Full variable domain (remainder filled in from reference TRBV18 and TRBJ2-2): NAGVMQNPRHLVRRRGQEARLRCSPMKGHSHVYWYRQLPEEGLKFMVYLQKENIIDESGMPKERFSAEFPKEGPSILRIQQVVRGDSAAYFCASSSSGGLNTGELFFGEGSRLTVL.

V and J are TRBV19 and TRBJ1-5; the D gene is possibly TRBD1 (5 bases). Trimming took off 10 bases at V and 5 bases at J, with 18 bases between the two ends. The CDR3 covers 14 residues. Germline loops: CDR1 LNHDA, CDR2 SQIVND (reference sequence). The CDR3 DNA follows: TGTGCCACCCTCCCAGGGAACTCTTATCAGCCCCAGCATTTT. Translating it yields CATLPGNSYQPQHF.

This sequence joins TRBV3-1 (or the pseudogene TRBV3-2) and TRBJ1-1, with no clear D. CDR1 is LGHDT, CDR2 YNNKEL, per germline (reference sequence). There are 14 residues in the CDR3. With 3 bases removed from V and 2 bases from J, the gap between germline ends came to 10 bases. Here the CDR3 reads CASSQRFFNTEAFF. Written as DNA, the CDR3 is TGTGCCAGCAGCCAGAGGTTTTTCAACACTGAAGCTTTCTTT.

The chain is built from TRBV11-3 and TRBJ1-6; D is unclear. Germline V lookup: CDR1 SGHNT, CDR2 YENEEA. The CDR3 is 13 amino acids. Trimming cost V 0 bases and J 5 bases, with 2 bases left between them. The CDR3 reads CASSLDNNSPLHF. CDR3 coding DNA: TGTGCCAGCAGCTTAGACAATAATTCACCCCTCCACTTT.

The CDR3 region is CASSLGTGTGNLYGYTF. The CDR3, as DNA: TGCGCCAGCAGCTTGGGGACCGGGACAGGGAACCTCTATGGCTACACCTTC. The J gene is TRBJ1-2, the V gene TRBV5-1, with 9 bases aligning to TRBD1. The CDR3 runs to 17 residues. CDR1 SGHRS and CDR2 YFSETQ come from the germline V gene. V dropped 0 bases and J dropped 4; count of bases not matched to a gene: 10.

The CDR3 is CASSSRVGRPEAFF. As DNA, the CDR3 is TGTGCCAGCAGCTCCCGTGTCGGGAGGCCCGAAGCTTTCTTT. The rearrangement uses TRBV7-6 and TRBJ1-1; D gene uncertain. The CDR3 runs 14 residues. The V end lost 4 bases, the J end lost 8 bases, and 17 bases lay between the germline ends. The germline V gene has CDR1 SGHVS and CDR2 FNYEAQ.

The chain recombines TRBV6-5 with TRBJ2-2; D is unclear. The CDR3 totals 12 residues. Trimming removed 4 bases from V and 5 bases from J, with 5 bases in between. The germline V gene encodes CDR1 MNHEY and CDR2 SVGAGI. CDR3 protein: CASSFSTGELFF. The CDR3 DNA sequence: TGTGCCAGCAGTTTTTCGACCGGGGAGCTGTTTTTT.

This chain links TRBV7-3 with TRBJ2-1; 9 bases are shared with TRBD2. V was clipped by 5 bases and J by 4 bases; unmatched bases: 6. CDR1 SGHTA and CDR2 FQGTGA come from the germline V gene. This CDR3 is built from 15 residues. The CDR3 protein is CASSKTGLAYNEQFF. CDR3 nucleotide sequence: TGTGCCAGCAGCAAAACGGGACTAGCTTACAATGAGCAGTTCTTC.

This CDR3 is CASSFRGWSYNEQFF. CDR3 bases: TGTGCCAGCAGTTTTCGAGGGTGGTCCTACAATGAGCAGTTCTTC. This rearrangement joins TRBV28 to TRBJ2-1, with D perhaps TRBD2 (5 bases). The CDR3 is 15 amino acids. The V gene's germline CDR1 is MDHEN and CDR2 SYDVKM. Trimming cost V 3 bases and J 1 base, with 10 bases left between them.

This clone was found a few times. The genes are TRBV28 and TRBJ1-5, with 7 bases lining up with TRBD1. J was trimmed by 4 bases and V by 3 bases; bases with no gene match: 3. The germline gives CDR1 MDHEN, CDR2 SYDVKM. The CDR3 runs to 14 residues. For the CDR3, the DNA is TGTGCCAGCAGTTTTGGGGACAGAAATCAGCCCCAGCATTTT. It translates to CASSFGDRNQPQHF.

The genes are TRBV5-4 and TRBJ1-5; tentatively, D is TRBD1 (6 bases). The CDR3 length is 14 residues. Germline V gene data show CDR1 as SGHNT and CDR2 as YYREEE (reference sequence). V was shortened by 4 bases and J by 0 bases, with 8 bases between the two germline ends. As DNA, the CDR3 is TGTGCCAGCAGCGTCAGGGGTAGCAATCAGCCCCAGCATTTT. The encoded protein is CASSVRGSNQPQHF.

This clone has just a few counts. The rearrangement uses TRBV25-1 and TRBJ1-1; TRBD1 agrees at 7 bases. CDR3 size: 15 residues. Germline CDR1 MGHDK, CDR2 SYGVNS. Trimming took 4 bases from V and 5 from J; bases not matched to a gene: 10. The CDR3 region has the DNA TGTGCCAGCAGTGTTGCCGGGACAGAGAAGACTGAAGCTTTCTTT. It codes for CASSVAGTEKTEAFF.

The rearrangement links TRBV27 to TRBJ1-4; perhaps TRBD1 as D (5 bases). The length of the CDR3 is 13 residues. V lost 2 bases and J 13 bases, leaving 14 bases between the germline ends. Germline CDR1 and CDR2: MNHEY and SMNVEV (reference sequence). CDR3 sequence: CASSLTRGSALFF. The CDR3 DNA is TGTGCCAGCAGTTTAACCCGGGGGTCAGCACTGTTTTTT.

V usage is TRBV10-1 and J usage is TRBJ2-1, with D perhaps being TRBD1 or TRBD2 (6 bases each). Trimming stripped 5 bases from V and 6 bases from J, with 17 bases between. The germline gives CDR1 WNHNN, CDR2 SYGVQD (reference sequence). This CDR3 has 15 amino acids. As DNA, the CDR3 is TGCGCCAGCAGTCACCAAGGGGGGCCGGGCAATGAGCAGTTCTTC. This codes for CASSHQGGPGNEQFF.

The CDR3 DNA reads as TGTGCCAGTACCAAAACCAACAGGGGCCGGAACACTGAAGCTTTCTTT. Translation: CASTKTNRGRNTEAFF. V is TRBV19 and J is TRBJ1-1; 7 bases are a match to TRBD1. After removal of 7 bases from V and 1 base from J, the junction contained 12 bases not matched to a gene. The CDR3 has 16 residues. CDR1 and CDR2 from the germline V gene are LNHDA and SQIVND (reference sequence). The entire variable domain, with the rest obtained from reference TRBV19 and TRBJ1-1, is as follows: DGGITQSPKYLFRKEGQNVTLSCEQNLNHDAMYWYRQDPGQGLRLIYYSQIVNDFQKGDIAEGYSVSREKKESFPLTVTSAQKNPTAFYLCASTKTNRGRNTEAFFGQGTRLTVV.

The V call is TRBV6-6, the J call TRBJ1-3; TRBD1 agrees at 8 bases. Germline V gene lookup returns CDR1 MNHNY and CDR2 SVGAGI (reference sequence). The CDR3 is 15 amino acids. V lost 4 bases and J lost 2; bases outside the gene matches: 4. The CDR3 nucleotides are TGTGCCAGCAGTTCGACAGGGGTCGCTGGAAACACCATATATTTT. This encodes CASSSTGVAGNTIYF.

CDR3 sequence: CASSPRQGLKEKLFF. Here the CDR3 DNA reads TGTGCCAGCAGCCCCAGACAGGGTCTTAAAGAAAAACTGTTTTTT. The V gene is TRBV7-6, the J gene TRBJ1-4; TRBD1 matches at 7 bases. Germline CDR1 and CDR2: SGHVS and FNYEAQ. The CDR3 runs 15 residues. Trimming took 5 bases from V and 8 from J; bases not matched to a gene: 11. The full variable domain, in which reference TRBV7-6 and TRBJ1-4 provide the parts outside the CDR3, is GAGVSQSPRYKVTKRGQDVALRCDPISGHVSLYWYRQALGQGPEFLTYFNYEAQQDKSGLPNDRFSAERPEGSISTLTIQRTEQRDSAMYRCASSPRQGLKEKLFFGSGTQLSVL.

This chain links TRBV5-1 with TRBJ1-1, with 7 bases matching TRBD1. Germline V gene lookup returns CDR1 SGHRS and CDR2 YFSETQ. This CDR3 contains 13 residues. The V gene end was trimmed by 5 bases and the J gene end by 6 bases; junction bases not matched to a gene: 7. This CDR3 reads CASSYDRAAEAFF. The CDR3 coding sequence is TGCGCCAGCAGTTATGACAGGGCTGCTGAAGCTTTCTTT.